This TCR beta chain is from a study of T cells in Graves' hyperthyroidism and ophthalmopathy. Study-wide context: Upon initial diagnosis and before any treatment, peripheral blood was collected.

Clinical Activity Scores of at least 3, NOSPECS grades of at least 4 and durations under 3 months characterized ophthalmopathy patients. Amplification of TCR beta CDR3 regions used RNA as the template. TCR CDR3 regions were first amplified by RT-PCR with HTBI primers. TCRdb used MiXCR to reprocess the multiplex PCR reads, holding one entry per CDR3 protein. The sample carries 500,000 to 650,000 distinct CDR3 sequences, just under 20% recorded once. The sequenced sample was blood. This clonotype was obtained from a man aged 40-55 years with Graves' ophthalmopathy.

CDR3 DNA: TGTGCCAGCAGACCACTTATGACAGGGGGCGGAAACACCATATATTTT. The encoded protein is CASRPLMTGGGNTIYF. The V gene is TRBV27, the J gene TRBJ1-3, with 10 bases aligning to TRBD1. CDR3 length equals 16 residues. Germline CDR1 is MNHEY and CDR2 is SMNVEV (reference sequence). The ends lost 6 bases at V and 4 bases at J; junction bases unmatched: 9.